This T cell receptor beta chain stems from a study of T-cell memory formation after mild COVID-19. This clonotype was seen only a few times. Germline V CDR1 and CDR2: LNHDA, SQIVND (reference sequence). The CDR3 extends over 16 amino acids. The V and J ends lost 3 bases and 6 bases respectively, with 18 bases between them. TCRdb redid the calling of the 5' RACE reads with MiXCR, one entry per CDR3 protein. The sample holds 450,000 to 650,000 distinct CDR3 sequences; less than 25% are singletons and the top ten take around 7.7%. The sample was PBMCs or a T cell subset sorted from them (not recorded which). The clonotype originates from an adult woman who had mild COVID-19 (a few samples of this study predate the infection). Cell type and time point are not known. This chain connects TRBV19 to TRBJ1-5; possibly TRBD1 for D (6 bases). The CDR3, as DNA: TGTGCCAGTAGTATGAGGGGGAGACTTTCAACTCAGCCCCAGCATTTT. Translation: CASSMRGRLSTQPQHF.